This T cell receptor (beta chain) was identified in a study of shared clonotypes between healthy human individuals. This clone showed up just once. The CDR3 runs to 18 residues. Trimming left V 3 bases short and J 1 base short, with 19 bases between. CDR1 and CDR2 from the germline V gene are SGDLS and YYNGEE. Running of the assay took place at deep level. Measured with immunoSEQ multiplex PCR; TCRdb has only the in-frame clones, and not every one. This sample has about 2.1 million clones, with approximately 92% found just once. Cells designated naive CD8 were CD45RO-negative and were positively selected for CCR7, with terminally differentiated effector memory CD45RA+ cells excluded.

This receptor was obtained from a young man in good health. Some clones in this sample may be carry-over from other donors' samples. The rearrangement uses TRBV9 and TRBJ2-2; D is perhaps TRBD1 or TRBD2 (5 bases each). The sequencing sample was made of naive CD8+ T cells from PBMCs. Here the CDR3 reads CASSAGTGDGENTGELFF. In nucleotides, the CDR3 is TGTGCCAGCAGCGCCGGGACCGGGGACGGCGAGAACACCGGGGAGCTGTTTTTT.